This T cell receptor (beta chain) was recovered during a study of blood T cell repertoires in COVID-19. The wider study: Acute-phase and convalescent COVID-19 samples originated in the United States, Italy and Spain. Nucleic acid was either cDNA or gDNA, and it came from T cells, B-cell-depleted T cells, or PBMCs.

Per the germline V gene, CDR1 is MGHRA and CDR2 is YSYEKL. The CDR3 length is 15 residues. Trimming pared 0 bases from V and 3 bases from J, leaving 11 bases between. Source study methods: Amplified reference gene primers provided the basis for estimating nucleated cell counts. Some clones are missing from TCRdb's copy, which holds only in-frame ones; the method was immunoSEQ multiplex PCR. The V and J calls and clone size are taken from that table; D and trimming were inferred from the DNA. The repertoire consists of some 99,000 clones, with roughly 84% occurring once and the leading ten covering 5.5% to 8%.

V is TRBV4-1 and J is TRBJ1-1; no reliable D call. This TCR derives from a woman aged 50 to 60 with acute or convalescent COVID-19. Sample: peripheral blood. CDR3 coding DNA: TGCGCCAGCAGCCAAGAAGAGCGGCGGCACACTGAAGCTTTCTTT. This encodes CASSQEERRHTEAFF.